One sample yielded the 13 T cell receptor beta chains listed below, sequenced in a study of cytomegalovirus exposure and HLA in healthy donors. Researchers ran the PCR with 60 Vbeta and 13 Jbeta primers. Only in-frame clones appear in the TCRdb table, and some are missing; sequencing was by immunoSEQ multiplex PCR. This sample has 200,000 to 250,000 clones, with roughly 80% found just once. The sample was PBMCs. These receptor sequences come from a male donor in good health and CMV-seronegative.

The chain carries TRBV28 and TRBJ2-1; D not resolved. The CDR3 is made up of 13 amino acids. Per germline, CDR1 MDHEN and CDR2 SYDVKM. Between the trimmed V and J ends, which lost 2 bases and 6 bases, there was a span of 8 bases. The CDR3 here is CASSLGPFNEQFF. In nucleotides, the CDR3 is TGTGCCAGCAGTTTAGGGCCTTTCAATGAGCAGTTCTTC.

This clone was seen only once. The chain uses TRBV30 and TRBJ2-7; TRBD2 agrees at 14 bases. Trimming took 0 bases from V and 5 from J; bases not matched to a gene: 6. Germline CDR1 is GTSNPN and CDR2 is SVGIG (reference sequence). The CDR3 contains 16 residues. The DNA for the CDR3 is TGTGCCTGGAGTGTGCGGACTAGCGGGAGGTATAACGAGCAGTACTTC. It codes for CAWSVRTSGRYNEQYF.

The rearrangement uses TRBV5-1 and TRBJ2-1; 14 nucleotides agree with TRBD2. This CDR3 comprises 17 residues. Trimming at V came to 4 bases and at J to 7 bases, leaving 10 bases not matched to a gene. Germline-derived CDR1 and CDR2 are SGHRS and YFSETQ. CDR3 coding DNA: TGCGCCAGCAGCGGCTCTGAGGGACTAGCGGGAGAGAATGAGCAGTTCTTC. This translates into CASSGSEGLAGENEQFF.

V and J are TRBV6-5 and TRBJ2-5, with TRBD2 matching over 7 bases. TRBJ2-7 matches the DNA end more closely, so the J call is doubtful. In germline, CDR1 is MNHEY, CDR2 SVGAGI. The CDR3 has 14 residues. CDR3 amino acids: CASSRLADAYEQYF. The CDR3 DNA is TGTGCCAGCAGCCGACTAGCAGATGCCTACGAGCAGTACTTC.

The CDR3 DNA reads as TGTGCCAGCAGTTCCCAGGGGCAGTACGAGCAGTACTTC. This gives the protein CASSSQGQYEQYF. The chain carries TRBV28 and TRBJ2-7, with D maybe TRBD1 (6 bases). V was shortened by 4 bases and J by 4 bases, with 11 bases between the two germline ends. The CDR3 loop spans 13 amino acids. The germline gives CDR1 MDHEN, CDR2 SYDVKM.

This chain connects TRBV9 to TRBJ2-3; a weak D match, TRBD1 (6 bases). CDR3 length equals 20 residues. Trimming removed 0 bases from V and 2 bases from J, with 25 bases in between. CDR1 SGDLS and CDR2 YYNGEE come from the germline V gene. DNA for the CDR3: TGTGCCAGCAGCGTAGCTACGACGGGGAGCAGGGGCCAAATCACAGATACGCAGTATTTT. This encodes CASSVATTGSRGQITDTQYF.

The chain carries TRBV9 and TRBJ2-1; D perhaps matches TRBD2 (5 bases). CDR3 size: 13 residues. Trimming left V 4 bases short and J 7 bases short, with 12 bases between. Germline CDR1 SGDLS, CDR2 YYNGEE. The CDR3 sequence: CASSPPRRNEQFF. CDR3 DNA: TGTGCCAGCAGCCCCCCTCGGAGGAATGAGCAGTTCTTC.

V gene TRBV5-1 combines with J gene TRBJ1-1; D unclear. The germline CDR1 and CDR2 sequences are SGHRS and YFSETQ. The CDR3 has 15 residues. Trimming removed 0 bases from V and 0 bases from J, with 9 bases in between. The CDR3 loop reads CASSLVTDMNTEAFF. CDR3 in DNA: TGCGCCAGCAGCTTGGTCACAGATATGAACACTGAAGCTTTCTTT.

The chain recombines TRBV10-3 with TRBJ2-7, with D possibly TRBD2 on 6 matching bases. The CDR3 is 13 amino acids. The V end was cut by 1 base, the J end by 7 bases, with 11 bases between. Germline assignment: CDR1 ENHRY and CDR2 SYGVKD. The CDR3 sequence is CAISELPGREQYF. CDR3 sequence (DNA): TGTGCCATCAGTGAGTTGCCGGGGAGGGAGCAGTACTTC.

The chain employs TRBV19 and TRBJ2-5; 9 bases match TRBD2. V was pared by 3 bases and J by 5 bases, with 10 bases of the junction left unmatched. Germline-derived CDR1 and CDR2 are LNHDA and SQIVND (reference sequence). This CDR3 region has 16 residues. For the CDR3, the DNA is TGTGCCAGTAGTATTGCACCACTAGCGGGCCGGGAGACCCAGTACTTC. It specifies CASSIAPLAGRETQYF.

The CDR3 bases are TGTGCCAGCAGCAAAGGTCCAGGGGGTAGACCTAGCAATCAGCCCCAGCATTTT. This codes for CASSKGPGGRPSNQPQHF. This sequence joins TRBV21-1 and TRBJ1-5; the table's D call TRBD1 went unverified against the DNA. TRBV21-1 is marked as a pseudogene. The CDR3 has 18 amino acids.

The chain recombines TRBV6-5 with TRBJ1-1, with D perhaps matching TRBD1 (5 bases). Trimming pared 5 bases from V and 4 bases from J, leaving 14 bases between. Looked up from germline, CDR1 is MNHEY and CDR2 is SVGAGI. This CDR3 is 14 amino acids long. The CDR3 protein is CASSVRGTGTEAFF. CDR3 bases: TGTGCCAGCAGTGTCCGGGGGACCGGCACTGAAGCTTTCTTT.

The chain is built from TRBV9 and TRBJ1-5; possibly TRBD1 for D (5 bases). Germline-derived CDR1 and CDR2 are SGDLS and YYNGEE. The CDR3 covers 14 residues. V was trimmed by 0 bases and J by 7 bases, leaving 11 bases between them. CDR3 region: CASSVGTIIQPQHF. In DNA form, the CDR3 reads TGTGCCAGCAGCGTAGGGACAATCATCCAGCCCCAGCATTTT.